This TCR beta chain was recovered during a study of T cell responses to AZD1222 COVID-19 vaccine. Sequencing was performed with immunoSEQ multiplex PCR; in TCRdb, only in-frame clones are kept and a portion is missing. The sample records about 120,000 clones, about nine tenths being singletons. Per the germline V gene, CDR1 is MDHEN and CDR2 is SYDVKM. J lost 6 bases, V lost 2 bases, and 8 bases had no gene match. This CDR3 is 16 amino acids long. General study points: White British people made up most donors, females outnumbered males, and clonal diversity was possibly underestimated.

Comments on this clone: Its specificity is unknown.

This sequence joins TRBV28 and TRBJ2-7; 12 bases align to TRBD2. Material: peripheral blood, obtained on day 0 of AZD1222 vaccination. The sequence came from an adult in good health. Here the CDR3 reads CASSLNGTSGLSEQYF. DNA for the CDR3: TGTGCCAGCAGTTTAAATGGGACTAGCGGGCTTAGCGAGCAGTACTTC.